Given below is one TCR beta chain in context. Its recognized antigen is unknown. No much larger clone exists at a distance of one base, and base qualities are not known. These data come from a study of post-analysis software for immune sequencing data (dated by TCRdb to the mid-2010s). Broadly, across the study: Recorded disease courses included relapsing-remitting, secondary progressive and progressive-relapsing multiple sclerosis, with some patients lacking subtype annotation. Patient repertoires were compared against ten to twelve previously published healthy control repertoires from donors aged roughly 6 to 26 years. A subset of samples was prepared in parallel using single-end sample barcoding, then pooled and co-amplified after Illumina adapter ligation. Overall study results and their limits: The control group was slightly older than the multiple sclerosis patient group. When samples were clustered directly using the F measure, samples prepared in the same batch co-clustered strongly, which prompted a batch-effect correction. Patients showed significantly higher frequencies than controls for five TRBV segments, among them TRBV5-6, TRBV5-1 and TRBV20-1. Multiple sclerosis patients had significantly lower normalized Chao1 diversity than controls, a result that suggests substantial peripheral T-cell clonal expansion.

The library came from PCR. Sequencing used an Illumina HiSeq 2500. Unique molecular identifiers were incorporated into TCR beta cDNA libraries to reduce PCR and sequencing biases. Per 1 to 10 million input T cells, approximately 500,000 cDNA molecules were obtained, such that each molecule approximated one T cell. Patient libraries were prepared and sequenced with the same protocol used for the earlier healthy control dataset. Samples belonging to the same batch were prepared together, multiplexed and sequenced on a shared HiSeq lane. The authors' analysis ran thus. MIGEC was used to process the raw barcoded reads, and molecular identifier groups with only a single read were discarded before consensus assembly and CDR3 extraction. VDJtools was used for post-analysis of the clonotype tables, with diversity normalized by down-sampling every dataset to the smallest sample size. To correct batch-related cross-sample contamination, repertoire overlap clustering matched CDR3 amino acid sequences but not nucleotide sequences. TCRdb redid the processing of the public reads, applying fastp at Q25 and MiXCR, and retained in-frame beta chains. Duplicate CDR3 protein sequences are folded into a single record with the most common DNA and genes. The V and J calls come from TCRdb's annotation, not from the publication. Across this sample there are 150,000 to 200,000 distinct CDR3 sequences, with approximately 30% seen only once. Approximately 1.5% of the sample is in the top ten clones.

CDR1 MDHEN and CDR2 SYDVKM are derived from the germline V gene. The CDR3 spans 12 residues, from the cysteine through the phenylalanine. Of all the DNA, just the CDR3 is kept, 36 bases in frame from base 1. TCR beta repertoires were profiled from peripheral blood of 13 young patients with multiple sclerosis to demonstrate the VDJtools post-analysis software. Multiple sclerosis patients were children and adolescents aged roughly 6 to 17 years. Source material: blood. The chain is made from TRBV28 and TRBJ2-2, with TRBD1 matching 8 junction bases. The TCR was taken from a girl aged 5 to 17 with multiple sclerosis. The DNA sequence is given as TGTGCTTGTCAGGGGGCGCCCGGGGAGCTGTTTTTT. Translation gives CACQGAPGELFF. Beyond the CDR3, the reference TRBV28 and TRBJ2-2 genes provide the residues; the full variable domain reads: DVKVTQSSRYLVKRTGEKVFLECVQDMDHENMFWYRQDPGLGLRLIYFSYDVKMKEKGDIPEGYSVSREKKERFSLILESASTNQTSMYLCACQGAPGELFFGEGSRLTVL.